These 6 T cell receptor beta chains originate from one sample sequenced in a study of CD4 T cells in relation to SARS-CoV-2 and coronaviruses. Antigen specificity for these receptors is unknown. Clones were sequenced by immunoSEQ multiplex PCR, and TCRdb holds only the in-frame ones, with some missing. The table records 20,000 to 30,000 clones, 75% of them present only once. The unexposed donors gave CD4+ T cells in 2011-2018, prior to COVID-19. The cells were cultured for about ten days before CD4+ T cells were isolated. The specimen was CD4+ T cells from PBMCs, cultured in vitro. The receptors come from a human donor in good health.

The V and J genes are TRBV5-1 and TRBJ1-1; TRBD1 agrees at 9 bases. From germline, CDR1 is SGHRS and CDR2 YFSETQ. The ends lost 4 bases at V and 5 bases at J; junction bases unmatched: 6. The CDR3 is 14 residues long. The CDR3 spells CASSPRQGGTEAFF. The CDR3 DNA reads TGCGCCAGCAGCCCAAGACAGGGGGGTACTGAAGCTTTCTTT.

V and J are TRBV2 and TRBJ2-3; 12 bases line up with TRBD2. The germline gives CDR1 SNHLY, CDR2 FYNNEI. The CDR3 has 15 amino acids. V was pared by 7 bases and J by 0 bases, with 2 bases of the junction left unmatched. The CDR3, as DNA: TGTGCCAGCACGGGACTAGCGGGTAGCACAGATACGCAGTATTTT. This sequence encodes CASTGLAGSTDTQYF.

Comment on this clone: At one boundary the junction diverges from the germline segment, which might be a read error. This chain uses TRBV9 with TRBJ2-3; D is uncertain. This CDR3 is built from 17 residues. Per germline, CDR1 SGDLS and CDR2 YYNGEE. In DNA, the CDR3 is TGTGCCAGCACCGTAGGGATCGGTTCCGTCAGCACAGATACGCAGTATTTT. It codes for CASTVGIGSVSTDTQYF.

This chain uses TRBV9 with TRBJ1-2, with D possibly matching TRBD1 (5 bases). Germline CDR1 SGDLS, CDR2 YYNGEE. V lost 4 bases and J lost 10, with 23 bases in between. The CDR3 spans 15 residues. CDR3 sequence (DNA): TGTGCCAGCAGCACAGAGGACTCTCTAAAGGGGTCCTACACCTTC. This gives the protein CASSTEDSLKGSYTF.

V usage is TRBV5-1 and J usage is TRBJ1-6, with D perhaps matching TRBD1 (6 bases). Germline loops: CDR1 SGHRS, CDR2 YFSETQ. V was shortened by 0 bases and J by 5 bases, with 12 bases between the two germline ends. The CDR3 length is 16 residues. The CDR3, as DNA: TGCGCCAGCAGCTTGGCAGGACAGTCGAATAATTCACCCCTCCACTTT. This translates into CASSLAGQSNNSPLHF.

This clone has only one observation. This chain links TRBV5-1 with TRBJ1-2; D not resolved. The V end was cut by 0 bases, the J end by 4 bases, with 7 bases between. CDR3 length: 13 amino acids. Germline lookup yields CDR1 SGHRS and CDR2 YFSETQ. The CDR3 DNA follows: TGCGCCAGCAGCTTGGACAGTCGCTATGGCTACACCTTC. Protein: CASSLDSRYGYTF.